This T cell receptor (beta chain) stems from a study of T cell responses to AZD1222 COVID-19 vaccine. Study results and limitations: The donors showed a predominance of white British ancestry and of females, with possible underestimation of clonal diversity. Per reports, nearly half of all spike-specific TCRs target regions that are unmutated in variants.

Turning to this clone: Its antigen is undetermined.

The CDR3 extends over 14 amino acids. Trimming shortened V by 7 bases and J by 1 base, and 14 bases separated the two germline ends. CDR1 SGHAT and CDR2 FQNNGV come from the germline V gene. Measured with immunoSEQ multiplex PCR; TCRdb has only the in-frame clones, and not every one. Of about 110,000 clones in the sample, about 85% are singletons; the top ten hold about 5%. The chain uses TRBV11-2 and TRBJ2-7; D may be TRBD2 (5 bases). The sample was peripheral blood, taken on day 0 of AZD1222 vaccination. The receptor's source is an adult in good health. The CDR3 loop reads CASNRITGSYEQYF. The CDR3 DNA sequence: TGTGCCAGCAACCGAATAACGGGATCCTACGAGCAGTACTTC.